The clone carrying this TCR beta chain showed up just once. The data are from a study of blood T cell repertoires in COVID-19. Looking at the study overall: Sites across the United States, Italy and Spain contributed samples from acute and convalescent COVID-19. Sources were T cells, B-cell-depleted T cells, or PBMCs; the material itself was cDNA or gDNA.

CDR3 length equals 13 residues. Trimming pared 2 bases from V and 2 bases from J, leaving 7 bases between. CDR1 is MDHEN and CDR2 is SYDVKM in the germline V gene. Per the original methods: Estimation of nucleated cell counts was performed using reference gene primer amplification. Generated by immunoSEQ multiplex PCR, the TCRdb table keeps only in-frame clones and is missing some. V, J and clone size derive from that table, while D and trimming were established from the DNA sequence. The data hold fewer than 35,000 clones, with approximately 86% observed a single time. Sample: peripheral blood. This clonotype was obtained from a man in his fifties with active or convalescent COVID-19. V usage is TRBV28 and J usage is TRBJ2-7; D gene ambiguous. In DNA form, the CDR3 reads TGTGCCAGCAGTTTAATTTCAGCCTACGAGCAGTACTTC. This translates into CASSLISAYEQYF. The variable domain in full, with the rest retrieved from reference TRBV28 and TRBJ2-7, is DVKVTQSSRYLVKRTGEKVFLECVQDMDHENMFWYRQDPGLGLRLIYFSYDVKMKEKGDIPEGYSVSREKKERFSLILESASTNQTSMYLCASSLISAYEQYFGPGTRLTVT.